What follows are 9 T cell receptor beta chains derived from one specimen sequenced in a study of shared clonotypes between healthy human individuals. The method was immunoSEQ multiplex PCR; TCRdb's version includes in-frame clones alone and lacks a portion of them. Here the sample spans millions of clones, roughly 91% being singletons. Selected positively for CCR7 and CD45RO-negative, naive CD8 cells excluded terminally differentiated effector memory CD45RA+ cells. Sequences were obtained from naive CD8+ T cells from PBMCs. These receptors came from a young man in good health. Some clones in this sample may be carry-over from other donors' samples.

The genes are TRBV7-6 and TRBJ2-1; TRBD2 is a possible D gene (5 bases). The CDR3 is made up of 14 amino acids. V was clipped by 0 bases and J by 5 bases, with 8 bases between them. CDR1 SGHVS and CDR2 FNYEAQ come from the germline V gene. CDR3 nucleotide sequence: TGTGCCAGCAGCTTAGCGGGAGCAAACAATGAGCAGTTCTTC. Its protein product is CASSLAGANNEQFF.

The CDR3 coding sequence is TGTGCCAGCAGTTCACAGAGCCGGGATCAGCCCCAGCATTTT. Its protein is CASSSQSRDQPQHF. This chain connects TRBV28 to TRBJ1-5; no clear D. CDR1 is MDHEN, CDR2 SYDVKM, per germline. The ends were cut back, 4 bases at V and 5 bases at J, with 12 bases in the middle. The CDR3 consists of 14 residues.

The rearrangement uses TRBV6-5 and TRBJ1-5, with D perhaps matching TRBD1 (6 bases). V lost 6 bases, J lost 5 bases, and 11 bases lay in between. The CDR3 has 13 residues. The V gene's germline CDR1 is MNHEY and CDR2 SVGAGI. The CDR3 reads CASSPTGYQPQHF. The CDR3 nucleotides read TGTGCCAGCAGCCCGACAGGATATCAGCCCCAGCATTTT.

The chain recombines TRBV9 with TRBJ2-5, with D tentatively TRBD1 or TRBD2 (6 bases each). The germline V gene has CDR1 SGDLS and CDR2 YYNGEE. V gave up 4 bases and J gave up 4 bases, with 20 bases separating them. The CDR3 is 16 amino acids. The CDR3, as DNA: TGTGCCAGCAGCTCGTGGGGGGCGGGAACCTCAGAGACCCAGTACTTC. This encodes CASSSWGAGTSETQYF. Full variable domain (missing parts from reference TRBV9 and TRBJ2-5): DSGVTQTPKHLITATGQRVTLRCSPRSGDLSVYWYQQSLDQGLQFLIQYYNGEERAKGNILERFSAQQFPDLHSELNLSSLELGDSALYFCASSSWGAGTSETQYFGPGTRLLVL.

This clone was recorded only once. The chain recombines TRBV2 with TRBJ2-7; D is undetermined. Germline CDR1 is SNHLY and CDR2 is FYNNEI. The V gene lost 4 bases and the J gene lost 3 bases, with 7 bases spanning the gap. The CDR3 extends over 12 amino acids. The CDR3 coding sequence is TGTGCCAGCAGTGGAACCCGCTACGAGCAGTACTTC. It encodes CASSGTRYEQYF.

The chain employs TRBV27 and TRBJ1-1; 8 bases map to TRBD1. The CDR3 has 16 amino acids. Trimming took 4 bases from V and 1 from J; bases not matched to a gene: 8. Germline CDR1 and CDR2: MNHEY and SMNVEV (reference sequence). In nucleotides, the CDR3 is TGTGCCAGCAGTTCATCCAGGGGGCACGGGAACACTGAAGCTTTCTTT. Its protein product is CASSSSRGHGNTEAFF.

The V and J genes are TRBV5-1 and TRBJ2-1, with 10 bases lining up with TRBD2. The junction had 11 bases not matched to a gene; V was cut back by 4 bases and J by 7 bases. CDR1 is SGHRS and CDR2 is YFSETQ in the germline V gene. This CDR3 is 16 amino acids long. Here the CDR3 DNA reads TGCGCCAGCAGCCGACGAGGACTAGCGGCGGGAAATGAGCAGTTCTTC. Translation gives CASSRRGLAAGNEQFF.

The rearrangement joins TRBV9 to TRBJ2-5, with a possible D match to TRBD2 (6 bases). Germline V gene sequence: CDR1 SGDLS, CDR2 YYNGEE. V dropped 4 bases and J dropped 4 bases, with 17 bases sitting between them. This CDR3 has 15 amino acids. The CDR3 loop is CASSQIGGFRETQYF. The CDR3 DNA is TGTGCCAGCAGCCAAATAGGAGGGTTTCGAGAGACCCAGTACTTC. The full variable domain, completed using reference TRBV9 and TRBJ2-5, is DSGVTQTPKHLITATGQRVTLRCSPRSGDLSVYWYQQSLDQGLQFLIQYYNGEERAKGNILERFSAQQFPDLHSELNLSSLELGDSALYFCASSQIGGFRETQYFGPGTRLLVL.

The chain uses TRBV7-2 and TRBJ2-5; 8 nucleotides match TRBD1. This CDR3 comprises 15 residues. Germline V gene lookup returns CDR1 SGHTA and CDR2 FQGNSA. V shed 5 bases, J shed 5 bases, and the junction held 10 bases outside the gene matches. This chain's CDR3 is CASSPHTGGMETQYF. The DNA for the CDR3 is TGTGCCAGCAGCCCCCACACAGGGGGAATGGAGACCCAGTACTTC.